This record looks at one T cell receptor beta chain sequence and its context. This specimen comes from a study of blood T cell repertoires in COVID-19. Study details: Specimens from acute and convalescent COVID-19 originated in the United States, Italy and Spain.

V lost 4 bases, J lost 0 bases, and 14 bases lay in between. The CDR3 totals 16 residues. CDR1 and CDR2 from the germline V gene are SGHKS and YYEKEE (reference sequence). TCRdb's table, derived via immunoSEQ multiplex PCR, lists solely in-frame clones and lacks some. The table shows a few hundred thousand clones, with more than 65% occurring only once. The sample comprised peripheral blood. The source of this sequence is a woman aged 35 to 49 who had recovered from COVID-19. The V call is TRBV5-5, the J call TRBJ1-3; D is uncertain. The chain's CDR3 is CASSLDRWASGNTIYF. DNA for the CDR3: TGTGCCAGCAGCCTCGATCGGTGGGCCTCTGGAAACACCATATATTTT.